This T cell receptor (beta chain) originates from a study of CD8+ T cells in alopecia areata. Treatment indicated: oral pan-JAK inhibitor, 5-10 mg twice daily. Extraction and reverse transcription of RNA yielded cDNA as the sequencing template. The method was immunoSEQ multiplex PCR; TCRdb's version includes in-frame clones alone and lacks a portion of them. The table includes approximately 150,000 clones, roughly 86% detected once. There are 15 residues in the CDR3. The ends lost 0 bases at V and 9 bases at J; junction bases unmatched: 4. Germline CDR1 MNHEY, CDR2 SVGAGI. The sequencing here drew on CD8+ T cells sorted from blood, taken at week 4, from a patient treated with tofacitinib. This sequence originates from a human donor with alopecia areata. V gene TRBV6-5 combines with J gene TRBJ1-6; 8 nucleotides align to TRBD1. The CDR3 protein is CASSYSDRERSPLHF. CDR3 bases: TGTGCCAGCAGTTACTCGGACAGGGAACGTTCACCCCTCCACTTT.